This TCR beta chain was obtained from a study of blood T cell repertoires in COVID-19. Study context: Sites in the United States, Italy and Spain provided acute and convalescent COVID-19 samples. T cells, B-cell-depleted T cells, or PBMCs provided the cDNA or gDNA that served as material.

Profiled with immunoSEQ multiplex PCR; TCRdb holds only in-frame clones, not every one. Here the sample spans around 230,000 clones, around four fifths being singletons. Looked up from germline, CDR1 is ENHRY and CDR2 is SYGVKD. The CDR3 runs 15 residues. The germline V and J ends were trimmed by 2 bases and 6 bases, with 13 bases remaining between them. Sequencing used peripheral blood. The rearrangement joins TRBV10-3 to TRBJ2-2; D possibly corresponds to TRBD2 (5 bases). This TCR was recovered from a woman in her 50s with acute or convalescent COVID-19. The CDR3 here is CAISEGYGGAGELFF. For the CDR3, the DNA is TGTGCCATCAGTGAGGGGTACGGAGGCGCCGGGGAGCTGTTTTTT.